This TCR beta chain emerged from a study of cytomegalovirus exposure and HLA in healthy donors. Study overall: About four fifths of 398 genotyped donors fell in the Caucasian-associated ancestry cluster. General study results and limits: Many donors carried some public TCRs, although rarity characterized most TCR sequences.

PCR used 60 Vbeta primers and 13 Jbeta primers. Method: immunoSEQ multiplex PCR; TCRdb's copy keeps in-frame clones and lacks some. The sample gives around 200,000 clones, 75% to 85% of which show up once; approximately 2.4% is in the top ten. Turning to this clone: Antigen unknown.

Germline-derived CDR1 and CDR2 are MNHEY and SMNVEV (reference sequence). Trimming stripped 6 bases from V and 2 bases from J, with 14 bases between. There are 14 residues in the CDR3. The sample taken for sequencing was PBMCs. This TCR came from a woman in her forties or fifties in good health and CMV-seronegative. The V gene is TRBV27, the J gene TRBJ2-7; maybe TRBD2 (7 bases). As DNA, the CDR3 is TGTGCCAGCAGCCAAGTGGGGGGGCCCTACGAGCAGTACTTC. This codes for CASSQVGGPYEQYF.